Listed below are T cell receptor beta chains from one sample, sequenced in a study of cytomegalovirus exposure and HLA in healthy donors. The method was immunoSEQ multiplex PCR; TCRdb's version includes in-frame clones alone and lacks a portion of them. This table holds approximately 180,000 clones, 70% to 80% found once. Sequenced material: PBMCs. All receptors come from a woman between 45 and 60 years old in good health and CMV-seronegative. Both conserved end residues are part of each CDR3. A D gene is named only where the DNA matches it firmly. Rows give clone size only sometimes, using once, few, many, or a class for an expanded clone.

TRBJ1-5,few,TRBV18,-,TGTGCCAGCTCCCAGACAGGTGACAATCAGCCCCAGCATTTT,CASSQTGDNQPQHF
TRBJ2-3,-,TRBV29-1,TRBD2,TGCAGCGTTGAAGGCCCGGGACTAGCGGTGCACTCTACAGATACGCAGTATTTT,CSVEGPGLAVHSTDTQYF
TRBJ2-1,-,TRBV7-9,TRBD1,TGTGCCAGCAGTGGGACAGGGGGCAAAAATGAGCAGTTCTTC,CASSGTGGKNEQFF
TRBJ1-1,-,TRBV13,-,TGTGCCAGCAGCTTAGACACAAACACTGAAGCTTTCTTT,CASSLDTNTEAFF
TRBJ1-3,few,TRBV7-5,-,TGTGCCAGAAGCTTAGAGGGGAGGGCCTACTCTGGAAACACCATATATTTT,CARSLEGRAYSGNTIYF
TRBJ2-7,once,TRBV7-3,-,TGTGCCAGCAGCTTGGGCGTCTACTACGAGCAGTACTTC,CASSLGVYYEQYF
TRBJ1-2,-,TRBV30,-,TGTGCCTGGAGTAGAATACGGAGCTATGGCTACACCTTC,CAWSRIRSYGYTF
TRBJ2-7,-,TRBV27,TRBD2,TGTGCCAGCAGTAAAAATACTCGGGGGGGCCCTTCCTACGAGCAGTACTTC,CASSKNTRGGPSYEQYF
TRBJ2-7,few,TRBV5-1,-,TGCGCCAGCAGCTTGTCTCCTAGGAACGAGCAGTACTTC,CASSLSPRNEQYF
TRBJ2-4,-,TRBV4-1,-,TGCGCCAGCAGCCAACGCTTAATACAGCCGAACATTCAGTACTTC,CASSQRLIQPNIQYF
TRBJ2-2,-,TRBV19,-,TGTGCCAGTAGTATAACAGGGACGGCGAACACCGGGGAGCTGTTTTTT,CASSITGTANTGELFF
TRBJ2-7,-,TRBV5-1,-,TGCGCCAGCAGCTTGGATGGAGGGGTAGTTTCCTACGAGCAGTACTTC,CASSLDGGVVSYEQYF
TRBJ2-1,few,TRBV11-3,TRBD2,TGTGCCAGCAGCCCGACTAGCGGGGGCGCCTCCTACAATGAGCAGTTCTTC,CASSPTSGGASYNEQFF
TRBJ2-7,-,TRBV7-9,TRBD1,TGTGCCAGCAGCACCAACAGGGGCGGCTACGAGCAGTACTTC,CASSTNRGGYEQYF
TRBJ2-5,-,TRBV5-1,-,TGCGCCAGCAGCTTGGGAGGGTGGCGGGAGACCCAGTACTTC,CASSLGGWRETQYF
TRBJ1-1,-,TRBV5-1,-,TGCGCCAGCAGCTCCCCCGTGAACACTGAAGCTTTCTTT,CASSSPVNTEAFF
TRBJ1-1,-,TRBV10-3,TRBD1,TGTGCCATCAGTGGGACAGGGGCTGAAGCTTTCTTT,CAISGTGAEAFF